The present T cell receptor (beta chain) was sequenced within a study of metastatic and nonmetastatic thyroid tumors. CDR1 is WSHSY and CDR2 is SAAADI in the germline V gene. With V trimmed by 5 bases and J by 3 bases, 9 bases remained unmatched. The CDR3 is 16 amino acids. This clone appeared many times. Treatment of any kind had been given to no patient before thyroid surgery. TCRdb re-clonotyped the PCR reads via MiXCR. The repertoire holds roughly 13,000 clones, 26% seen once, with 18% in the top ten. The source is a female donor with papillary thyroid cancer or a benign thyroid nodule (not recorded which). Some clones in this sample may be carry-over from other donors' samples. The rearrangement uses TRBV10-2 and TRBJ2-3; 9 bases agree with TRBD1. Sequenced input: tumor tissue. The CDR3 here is CASSLLWTGVTDTQYF. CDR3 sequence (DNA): TGCGCCAGCAGTCTTCTCTGGACAGGGGTTACAGATACGCAGTATTTT.